This T cell receptor (beta chain) was profiled in a study of T cell responses to AZD1222 COVID-19 vaccine. Overall study: The study pooled second doses at about 4 or about 12 weeks.

As for this clone: Its antigen is currently unknown.

Deletions cut 0 bases from V and 5 bases from J, with 11 bases between. The CDR3 consists of 14 residues. Germline V gene data show CDR1 as SGHRS and CDR2 as YFSETQ. The data were produced by immunoSEQ multiplex PCR, yet TCRdb's version contains in-frame clones alone and is incomplete. The sample gives some 130,000 clones, around 84% of which show up once; 4.1% is in the top ten. Study-wide points: A mostly white British donor set with more females was recruited, and clonal diversity was possibly underestimated. The reported proportion of spike-specific TCRs targeting unmutated variant regions was nearly half.

This TCR came from an adult in good health. Material: peripheral blood, obtained on day 0 of AZD1222 vaccination. This chain links TRBV5-1 with TRBJ2-5; D is ambiguous. CDR3 residues: CASSLGAADETQYF. The CDR3, as DNA: TGCGCCAGCAGCTTGGGTGCGGCCGACGAGACCCAGTACTTC.